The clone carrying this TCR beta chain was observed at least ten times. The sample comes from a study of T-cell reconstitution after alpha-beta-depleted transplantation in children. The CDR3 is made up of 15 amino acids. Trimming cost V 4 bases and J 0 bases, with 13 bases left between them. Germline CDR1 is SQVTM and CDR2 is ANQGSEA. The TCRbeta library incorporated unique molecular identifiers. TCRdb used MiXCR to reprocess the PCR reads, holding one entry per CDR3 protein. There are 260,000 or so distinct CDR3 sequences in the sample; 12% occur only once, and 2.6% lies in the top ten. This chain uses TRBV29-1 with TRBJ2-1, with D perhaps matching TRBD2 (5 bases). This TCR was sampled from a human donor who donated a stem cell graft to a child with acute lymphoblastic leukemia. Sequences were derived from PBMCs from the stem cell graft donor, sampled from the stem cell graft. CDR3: CSVVQNRGSYNEQFF. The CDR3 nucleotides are TGCAGCGTTGTACAAAATCGGGGCTCCTACAATGAGCAGTTCTTC.